This T cell receptor (beta chain) appears in the sequencing data of a study of blood T cell repertoires in COVID-19. Study context: From the United States, Italy and Spain came samples of acute and convalescent COVID-19. PBMCs, B-cell-depleted T cells, or T cells were the source of the cDNA or gDNA that made up the material.

Original processing methods: Amplifying reference gene primers gave estimates of nucleated cell counts. TCRdb's copy holds only in-frame clones and misses some; the assay was immunoSEQ multiplex PCR. For V, J and clone size, that table is used; D and trimming come from the DNA. Among approximately 80,000 clones, around 81% were seen once, and the ten largest hold around 40%. Trimming removed 0 bases at V and 1 base at J, with 7 bases between. The CDR3 is 15 residues long. Germline-derived CDR1 and CDR2 are LGHDT and YNNKEL (reference sequence). The sample taken for sequencing was peripheral blood. The sequence derives from an older man with acute or convalescent COVID-19. V and J are TRBV3-1 (or the pseudogene TRBV3-2) and TRBJ1-3, with D unresolved. CDR3 sequence: CASSQDPGSGNTIYF. In DNA form, the CDR3 reads TGTGCCAGCAGCCAAGATCCGGGATCTGGAAACACCATATATTTT.